A single sample is the source of the 27 T cell receptor beta chains below, sequenced in a study of breast tumors, draining lymph nodes, adjacent tissues (dated by TCRdb to the mid-2010s). Libraries were prepared through multiplex PCR. For sequencing, an Illumina HiSeq 2000 was employed. Using fastp at Q25 and MiXCR, TCRdb reprocessed the public reads and kept productive beta chains. Identical CDR3 protein sequences are pooled into one entry, listed with their most common genes and DNA. Across this sample there are 160,000 or so distinct CDR3 sequences, with 30% to 40% seen only once. Around 4% of the sample is in the top ten clones. Lymph node samples were obtained from the axillary draining lymph nodes of breast cancer patients. The sample taken for sequencing was axillary lymph node tissue. The receptor set was obtained from a female donor with breast cancer. Some clones in this sample may be carry-over from other donors' samples.

The V and J genes are TRBV7-2 and TRBJ2-1; D unclear. Deletions cut 2 bases from V and 0 bases from J, with 8 bases between. The germline V gene encodes CDR1 SGHTA and CDR2 FQGNSA. The CDR3 has 15 amino acids. CDR3 residues: CASSLMANSYNEQFF. The CDR3 coding sequence is TGTGCCAGCAGCTTAATGGCTAACTCCTACAATGAGCAGTTCTTC.

This clonotype was detected ten times or more. The chain is built from TRBV2 and TRBJ1-4, with D tentatively TRBD1 (6 bases). This CDR3 is 15 amino acids long. The germline CDR1 and CDR2 sequences are SNHLY and FYNNEI. Trimming pared 1 base from V and 7 bases from J, leaving 13 bases between. CDR3 region: CASSEVSGTLEKLFF. The CDR3 nucleotides read TGTGCCAGCAGTGAAGTCTCCGGGACACTTGAAAAACTGTTTTTT.

This clonotype was counted ten times or more. The chain couples TRBV10-1 to TRBJ2-3; 16 bases map to TRBD2. CDR1 and CDR2 from the germline V gene are WNHNN and SYGVQD (reference sequence). The ends lost 6 bases at V and 4 bases at J; junction bases unmatched: 7. This CDR3 is 17 amino acids long. This CDR3 reads CASSAGTSGRAADTQYF. The CDR3 region has the DNA TGCGCCAGCAGCGCCGGGACTAGCGGGAGGGCCGCAGATACGCAGTATTTT.

The gene calls are TRBV7-2 and TRBJ1-2; maybe TRBD1 (6 bases). This CDR3 region has 13 residues. CDR1 and CDR2 (germline): SGHTA, FQGNSA. Trimming removed 5 bases at V and 5 bases at J, with 12 bases between. The CDR3 sequence is CASSLQGQYGYTF. The CDR3 DNA reads as TGTGCCAGCAGCCTCCAAGGACAGTATGGCTACACCTTC.

There are many counts of this clonotype. The chain links TRBV19 to TRBJ2-3; 11 bases align to TRBD2. Germline CDR1 reads LNHDA; CDR2 reads SQIVND (reference sequence). The ends lost 3 bases at V and 5 bases at J; junction bases unmatched: 13. CDR3 length equals 18 residues. Here the CDR3 DNA reads TGTGCCAGTAGTATTATTAGCGGGGGGGCAGTTGGAAGAGATACGCAGTATTTT. Protein: CASSIISGGAVGRDTQYF.

This clonotype has at least ten counts. The chain joins TRBV7-8 to TRBJ1-5; D might be TRBD1 (5 bases). The CDR3 consists of 13 residues. V was cut by 2 bases and J by 7 bases, with 9 bases left in between. From germline, CDR1 is SGHVS and CDR2 FQNEAQ. The CDR3 region is CASSLRGDQPQHF. CDR3 DNA sequence: TGTGCCAGCAGCTTAAGGGGAGACCAGCCCCAGCATTTT.

This clonotype was observed many times. This chain's CDR3 is CASSSLGTIYF. CDR3 DNA sequence: TGTGCCAGCAGTTCTTTAGGGACCATATATTTT. V usage is TRBV27 and J usage is TRBJ1-3; no clear D gene. CDR1 and CDR2 (germline): MNHEY, SMNVEV (reference sequence). The CDR3 contains 11 residues. Trimming removed 4 bases at V and 10 bases at J, with 8 bases between.

This clonotype was observed at least ten times. This chain links TRBV2 with TRBJ1-5; TRBD1 might be the D (6 bases). The V end lost 4 bases, the J end lost 4 bases, and 8 bases lay between the germline ends. Per the germline V gene, CDR1 is SNHLY and CDR2 is FYNNEI. The CDR3 runs 13 residues. As DNA, the CDR3 is TGTGCCAGCAGTGGACAGGATAATCAGCCCCAGCATTTT. This gives the protein CASSGQDNQPQHF.

This clonotype was observed a handful of times. The chain is built from TRBV20-1 and TRBJ1-1; 7 positions agree with TRBD1. The V segment lost 2 bases and the J segment 4 bases; nucleotides outside the gene matches: 1. This CDR3 has 12 residues. Germline CDR1 and CDR2: DFQATT and SNEGSKA (reference sequence). CDR3 DNA: TGCAGTGCTAGACAGGGGGGCACTGAAGCTTTCTTT. As protein: CSARQGGTEAFF.

About this clonotype itself: Given a much more abundant clone one base away, this may be a read error. The rearrangement joins TRBV9 to TRBJ2-4; 10 bases align to TRBD2. Germline V lookup: CDR1 SGDLS, CDR2 YYNGEE. This CDR3 is built from 15 residues. In nucleotides, the CDR3 is TGTGCCAGCAGCGACAGCGGGGGGGGCCGAAACATTCCGTACTTC. Residues: CASSDSGGGRNIPYF.

There are many counts of this clonotype. The V gene is TRBV5-5, the J gene TRBJ1-4, with D perhaps TRBD1 (5 bases). CDR1 and CDR2 (germline): SGHKS, YYEKEE (reference sequence). With 0 bases removed from V and 7 bases from J, the gap between germline ends came to 7 bases. This CDR3 contains 13 residues. CDR3 protein: CASSLVTGEKLFF. CDR3 in DNA: TGTGCCAGCAGCTTGGTCACAGGTGAAAAACTGTTTTTT.

In this sample, this clonotype turned up many times. The chain is built from TRBV6-2 or TRBV6-3 and TRBJ2-7; TRBD2 is a possible D gene (6 bases). V lost 5 bases, J lost 10 bases, and 12 bases lay in between. Germline V CDR1 and CDR2: MNHEY, SVGEGT. CDR3 length: 11 residues. As DNA, the CDR3 is TGTGCCAGCAGTCTCGGAGGGGACCAGTACTTC. Translated, it gives CASSLGGDQYF.

This clonotype has ten or more counts. V usage is TRBV20-1 and J usage is TRBJ2-1; no firm D call. This CDR3 has 15 amino acids. Germline values: CDR1 DFQATT, CDR2 SNEGSKA (reference sequence). With 6 bases removed from V and 7 bases from J, the gap between germline ends came to 22 bases. The CDR3 DNA follows: TGCAGTGCCACGCCACGGCTACCCCCGGTTAATGAGCAGTTCTTC. It specifies CSATPRLPPVNEQFF.

Points on this clonotype: This may be a read error: a much more frequent sequence differs by one nucleotide. V and J are TRBV12-3 or TRBV12-4 and TRBJ1-2; D may be TRBD1 (6 bases). The CDR3 runs 13 residues. V dropped 6 bases and J dropped 4 bases, with 12 bases sitting between them. This CDR3 reads CASSHGGRYGYTF. In nucleotides, the CDR3 is TGTGCCAGCAGCCACGGGGGCCGCTATGGCTACACCTTC.

This rearrangement joins TRBV4-1 to TRBJ2-1, with 9 bases lining up with TRBD1. Trimming cost V 1 base and J 7 bases; bases outside gene matches: 8. This CDR3 region has 16 residues. The V gene's germline CDR1 is MGHRA and CDR2 YSYEKL. The CDR3 sequence: CASSQGDRGWKNEQFF. The CDR3 DNA reads as TGCGCCAGCAGCCAAGGCGACAGGGGGTGGAAAAATGAGCAGTTCTTC.

This clonotype was seen just once. A read error may explain this, as a much larger clone is one base away. This sequence joins TRBV6-4 and TRBJ2-1; TRBD2 matches 11 bases. CDR1 and CDR2 from the germline V gene are MRHNA and SNTAGT. This CDR3 is built from 17 residues. CDR3 sequence: CASSYFTSGSSHNEQFF. Written as DNA, the CDR3 is TGTGCCAGCAGTTACTTTACTAGCGGGAGCTCCCACAATGAGCAGTTCTTC.

V is TRBV19 and J is TRBJ2-3; 8 positions match TRBD2. Germline lookup yields CDR1 LNHDA and CDR2 SQIVND (reference sequence). There are 16 residues in the CDR3. The trim removed 7 bases at V and 0 bases at J, leaving 9 bases unmatched. CDR3 loop: CASTERGSSSTDTQYF. CDR3 nucleotide sequence: TGTGCCAGTACCGAGCGGGGGTCCTCTAGCACAGATACGCAGTATTTT.

The chain has TRBV5-4 and TRBJ1-2; no clear D gene. Germline loops: CDR1 SGHNT, CDR2 YYREEE (reference sequence). The CDR3 contains 15 residues. V shed 0 bases and J shed 8 bases, with 17 bases lying between them. The CDR3 region is CASSLGRPGGGGYTF. The CDR3 nucleotides read TGTGCCAGCAGCTTGGGTAGGCCGGGTGGCGGGGGCTACACCTTC.

The chain is built from TRBV4-1 and TRBJ1-2, with D unresolved. The CDR3 spans 12 residues. Per germline, CDR1 MGHRA and CDR2 YSYEKL. V was pared by 0 bases and J by 4 bases, with 3 bases between. For the CDR3, the DNA is TGCGCCAGCAGCCAAGAAAGCTATGGCTACACCTTC. Amino acid sequence: CASSQESYGYTF.

Remarks on this clonotype: At one end, the junction sequence differs from germline, possibly due to a read error. The chain has TRBV29-1 and TRBJ2-7, with D possibly being TRBD1 or TRBD2 (5 bases each). The length of the CDR3 is 16 residues. Germline CDR1 and CDR2: SQVTM and ANQGSEA. The chain's CDR3 is CSVESPGWGTVYERYF. CDR3 bases: TGCAGCGTTGAATCGCCAGGCTGGGGGACGGTCTACGAGCGGTACTTC.

The chain joins TRBV25-1 to TRBJ2-7, with D perhaps TRBD2 (6 bases). Germline CDR1 is MGHDK and CDR2 is SYGVNS. The CDR3 spans 16 residues. Trimming shortened V by 2 bases and J by 4 bases, and 18 bases separated the two germline ends. Written as DNA, the CDR3 is TGTGCCAGCAGTGAACCCGCGGGAAGGGGCTTTTACGAGCAGTACTTC. It codes for CASSEPAGRGFYEQYF.

With regard to this clonotype: A much bigger clone sits one base away, suggesting this may be a read error. The chain recombines TRBV6-2 or TRBV6-3 with TRBJ2-3; 9 nucleotides match TRBD2. CDR3 size: 19 residues. Per the germline V gene, CDR1 is MNHEY and CDR2 is SVGEGT. Written as DNA, the CDR3 is TGTGCCAGCAGTCACTCGTCCAGCGGGAGGAGAGGGGGCACAGATACGCAGTATTTT. Amino acid sequence: CASSHSSSGRRGGTDTQYF.

This clonotype has just a few counts. The chain employs TRBV28 and TRBJ1-2; no reliable D call. The CDR3 runs to 13 residues. Trimming removed 8 bases at V and 6 bases at J, with 16 bases between. The germline CDR1 and CDR2 sequences are MDHEN and SYDVKM. The CDR3 here is CASDPLPGNGYTF. For the CDR3, the DNA is TGTGCCAGCGACCCACTCCCCGGGAATGGCTACACCTTC.

The rearrangement links TRBV7-3 to TRBJ2-4; weak D call: TRBD2 (5 bases). The CDR3 runs 14 residues. Germline CDR1 reads SGHTA; CDR2 reads FQGTGA. The germline V and J ends were trimmed by 5 bases and 7 bases, with 15 bases remaining between them. CDR3 residues: CASSPQSSSNIQYF. For the CDR3, the DNA is TGTGCCAGCAGCCCCCAGTCTAGCTCGAACATTCAGTACTTC.

The table lists this clonotype with a count of one. The genes are TRBV3-1 and TRBJ2-5; TRBD2 agrees at 10 bases. V lost 1 base and J lost 7; bases outside the gene matches: 15. There are 18 residues in the CDR3. CDR1 and CDR2 (germline): LGHDT, YNNKEL (reference sequence). The DNA for the CDR3 is TGTGCCAGCAGCCAAGGTGGTAGCGGGGGGTTTAAAAGAGGGACCCAGTACTTC. Its protein is CASSQGGSGGFKRGTQYF.

This clonotype was recorded many times. V usage is TRBV18 and J usage is TRBJ2-3; D perhaps matches TRBD1 (6 bases). Germline V gene sequence: CDR1 KGHSH, CDR2 LQKENI. The CDR3 contains 16 residues. Trimming shortened V by 4 bases and J by 1 base, and 15 bases separated the two germline ends. CDR3 loop: CASSLGQYLGTDTQYF. In nucleotides, the CDR3 is TGTGCCAGCTCACTAGGACAGTACCTTGGCACAGATACGCAGTATTTT.

This clonotype came up a few times. Since a much larger clone is just one base distant, this may be a read error. The chain couples TRBV7-8 to TRBJ2-7; tentatively, D is TRBD2 (5 bases). V shed 1 base and J shed 8 bases, with 18 bases lying between them. CDR1 is SGHVS and CDR2 is FQNEAQ in the germline V gene. The CDR3 length is 15 residues. CDR3 region: CASSLGTGIGYKQYF. DNA of the CDR3: TGTGCCAGCAGCTTAGGAACGGGAATAGGGTACAAGCAGTACTTC.